One sample yielded the 18 T cell receptor beta chains listed below, sequenced in a study of cytomegalovirus exposure and HLA in healthy donors. Profiling relied on immunoSEQ multiplex PCR, and the TCRdb table lists in-frame clones only, not all of them. Here the sample spans 75,000 to 90,000 clones, almost 97% being singletons. The sample was PBMCs. The receptors shown here come from a man aged 18-30 years in good health and CMV-seropositive.

CDR3 sequence: CASSGDRANYGYTF. The DNA for the CDR3 is TGTGCCAGCAGTGGGGACAGGGCGAACTATGGCTACACCTTC. The chain carries TRBV27 and TRBJ1-2; 9 nucleotides match TRBD1. With V trimmed by 5 bases and J by 2 bases, 3 bases remained unmatched. Germline V gene sequence: CDR1 MNHEY, CDR2 SMNVEV (reference sequence). The CDR3 totals 14 residues.

V gene TRBV6-5 combines with J gene TRBJ1-2; 7 nucleotides agree with TRBD1. Germline CDR1 is MNHEY and CDR2 is SVGAGI. The CDR3 is 14 amino acids. J lost 4 bases, V lost 7 bases, and 9 bases had no gene match. The CDR3 sequence is CASMTRQGFYGYTF. The DNA for the CDR3 is TGTGCCAGCATGACCCGACAGGGATTCTATGGCTACACCTTC.

This chain uses TRBV5-1 with TRBJ2-5, with 10 nucleotides matching TRBD1. Germline assignment: CDR1 SGHRS and CDR2 YFSETQ. V lost 4 bases to trimming and J lost 0 bases; unmatched junction nucleotides: 9. The CDR3 covers 17 residues. The CDR3 is CASSTTTGQGYQETQYF. The DNA for the CDR3 is TGCGCCAGCAGCACTACTACGGGACAGGGGTACCAAGAGACCCAGTACTTC.

The table lists this clone with a count of one. The genes are TRBV6-5 and TRBJ1-5; 9 bases line up with TRBD1. The germline V gene encodes CDR1 MNHEY and CDR2 SVGAGI. CDR3 length: 13 amino acids. V gave up 6 bases and J gave up 9 bases; unmatched junction bases: 6. The CDR3 DNA sequence: TGTGCCAGCAGCCGAACACAGGGGGCGCCCCAGCATTTT. It specifies CASSRTQGAPQHF.

V and J are TRBV6-5 and TRBJ2-5; 7 bases are a match to TRBD2. Looked up from germline, CDR1 is MNHEY and CDR2 is SVGAGI. V was clipped by 9 bases and J by 5 bases; unmatched bases: 15. This CDR3 is 15 amino acids long. In DNA form, the CDR3 reads TGTGCCAGTGGGGTGTATGAGGGAGGGGCGGAGACCCAGTACTTC. Residues: CASGVYEGGAETQYF.

The V and J genes are TRBV5-5 and TRBJ1-4; the match to TRBD1 covers 8 bases. Germline lookup yields CDR1 SGHKS and CDR2 YYEKEE (reference sequence). The CDR3 consists of 16 residues. V shed 5 bases and J 3 bases; nucleotides not matched to a gene: 9. CDR3: CASRGQADTANEKLFF. For the CDR3, the DNA is TGTGCCAGCAGGGGACAGGCGGATACAGCTAATGAAAAACTGTTTTTT.

This chain joins TRBV5-1 and TRBJ2-7, with a weak D call TRBD2 (6 bases). The CDR3 contains 13 residues. Deletions cut 2 bases from V and 6 bases from J, with 12 bases between. From germline, CDR1 is SGHRS and CDR2 YFSETQ. The DNA for the CDR3 is TGCGCCAGCAGCTTCGGGGGTTTCTTCGAGCAGTACTTC. Translated, it gives CASSFGGFFEQYF.

The CDR3 reads CAISESGSTLYEQYF. For the CDR3, the DNA is TGTGCCATCAGTGAATCAGGTAGTACTCTATACGAGCAGTACTTC. The chain links TRBV10-3 to TRBJ2-7; D unclear. The V end was cut by 3 bases, the J end by 4 bases, with 16 bases between. CDR1 ENHRY and CDR2 SYGVKD come from the germline V gene. This CDR3 spans 15 amino acids.

In its sample, this clone was seen a few times. V is TRBV2 and J is TRBJ2-3; the D gene is possibly TRBD2 (5 bases). CDR1 and CDR2 from the germline V gene are SNHLY and FYNNEI. The CDR3 length is 12 residues. Between the trimmed V and J ends, which lost 4 bases and 15 bases, there was a span of 17 bases. Here the CDR3 reads CASSVGGRAQYF. Here the CDR3 DNA reads TGTGCCAGCAGTGTTGGAGGCAGAGCACAATATTTT.

The chain employs TRBV4-1 and TRBJ1-1; D may be TRBD1 (5 bases). The CDR3 runs 16 residues. CDR1 is MGHRA, CDR2 YSYEKL, per germline. Trimming removed 2 bases at V and 0 bases at J, with 13 bases between. The CDR3 DNA reads TGCGCCAGCAGCCAAAAAAAGACAGTACTGAACACTGAAGCTTTCTTT. Amino acid sequence: CASSQKKTVLNTEAFF.

The chain has TRBV4-1 and TRBJ2-7, with 7 bases identical to TRBD2. Germline CDR1 MGHRA, CDR2 YSYEKL. The ends lost 0 bases at V and 3 bases at J; junction bases unmatched: 8. The CDR3 loop spans 16 amino acids. The CDR3 DNA follows: TGCGCCAGCAGCCAAGAGGGGCGGCGGGAGTACTACGAGCAGTACTTC. Translation gives CASSQEGRREYYEQYF.

The chain links TRBV4-2 to TRBJ2-7; D perhaps matches TRBD1 (6 bases). V shed 2 bases and J shed 2 bases, with 13 bases lying between them. Germline V gives CDR1 LGHNA, CDR2 YNFKEQ. The CDR3 runs to 15 residues. The CDR3: CASSQRAGDAYEQYF. CDR3 in DNA: TGTGCCAGCAGCCAACGGGCAGGGGACGCCTACGAGCAGTACTTC.

V usage is TRBV5-1 and J usage is TRBJ2-7, with 14 bases fitting TRBD2. The CDR3 extends over 17 amino acids. With 4 bases clipped from V and 3 bases from J, the junction kept 9 bases outside the gene matches. Germline V gene sequence: CDR1 SGHRS, CDR2 YFSETQ. This CDR3 is CASSSGLAGGVGYEQYF. Here the CDR3 DNA reads TGCGCCAGCAGCAGTGGACTAGCGGGAGGTGTGGGCTACGAGCAGTACTTC.

This chain joins TRBV7-2 and TRBJ2-5, with 14 positions matching TRBD2. The V segment lost 4 bases and the J segment 6 bases; nucleotides outside the gene matches: 10. Per the germline V gene, CDR1 is SGHTA and CDR2 is FQGNSA. CDR3 length: 17 residues. CDR3 amino acids: CASSSRPGLAGVQTQYF. CDR3 coding DNA: TGTGCCAGCAGCTCCCGTCCGGGACTAGCGGGAGTTCAGACCCAGTACTTC.

J is TRBJ2-1 and V is TRBV4-1; the match to TRBD2 covers 12 bases. J lost 3 bases, V lost 2 bases, and 5 bases had no gene match. CDR1 and CDR2 (germline): MGHRA, YSYEKL. CDR3 length: 17 amino acids. CDR3 in amino acids: CASSQFTSGGFYNEQFF. In nucleotides, the CDR3 is TGCGCCAGCAGCCAATTTACTAGCGGGGGGTTCTACAATGAGCAGTTCTTC.

The genes are TRBV28 and TRBJ2-7; 9 nucleotides align to TRBD1. The CDR3 length is 15 residues. Germline V lookup: CDR1 MDHEN, CDR2 SYDVKM. Trimming cost V 5 bases and J 3 bases; bases outside gene matches: 8. In DNA, the CDR3 is TGTGCCAGCAGTACCGCCGGGACAGGGAACTACGAGCAGTACTTC. Protein sequence: CASSTAGTGNYEQYF.

V is TRBV7-5 and J is TRBJ1-5; the table names TRBD1, a call not compared with the DNA. TRBV7-5 is flagged as a pseudogene. This CDR3 comprises 15 residues. The CDR3 here is CVRSPQVLPNQPQHF. The CDR3 DNA reads TGTGTCAGAAGCCCACAGGTTCTCCCTAATCAGCCCCAGCATTTT.

The chain recombines TRBV7-8 with TRBJ1-2, with D possibly TRBD1 on 5 matching bases. Germline V gene data show CDR1 as SGHVS and CDR2 as FQNEAQ. Trimming took off 5 bases at V and 1 base at J, with 8 bases between the two ends. The CDR3 has 13 residues. The CDR3 sequence is CASSPGLNYGYTF. CDR3 DNA sequence: TGTGCCAGCAGCCCGGGACTTAACTATGGCTACACCTTC.